The present entry profiles one TCR beta chain with its context. What it binds is not known. The sample belongs to a study of T cells in Graves' hyperthyroidism and ophthalmopathy. Looking at the study overall: Peripheral blood was taken when the disease was first diagnosed, before any treatment began.

Study observations and caveats: A model using 13 V-J features told ophthalmopathy apart from stable hyperthyroidism.

Amplification yielded TCR beta CDR3 regions, with RNA transcripts as the source. Initially, a first-round RT-PCR of the TCR CDR3 employed the HTBI primer set. Via MiXCR, TCRdb re-called the multiplex PCR reads, giving one row per CDR3 protein. The sample shows 500,000 to 550,000 distinct CDR3 sequences, 20% to 25% of them seen only once. No ophthalmopathy progression within 18 months constituted stable Graves' hyperthyroidism. In making diagnoses, clinical symptoms, serum thyroxine and TRAb, thyroid ultrasound and orbital computed tomography were all used. Material: blood. The TCR originated in a man aged 18-30 years with Graves' hyperthyroidism.

The CDR3 protein is CASSQDWGEQYF. CDR3 nucleotides: TGTGCCAGCAGCCAAGATTGGGGCGAGCAGTACTTC. This chain connects TRBV3-1 to TRBJ2-7; D not resolved. Germline CDR1 and CDR2: LGHDT and YNNKEL (reference sequence). CDR3 length: 12 residues. The germline V and J ends were trimmed by 0 bases and 6 bases, with 6 bases remaining between them.